This T cell receptor (beta chain) stems from a study of blood T cell repertoires in COVID-19. For the study at large: Acute-phase and convalescent COVID-19 samples originated in the United States, Italy and Spain. T cells, B-cell-depleted T cells, or PBMCs supplied cDNA or gDNA.

The germline V gene has CDR1 LNHNV and CDR2 YYDKDF (reference sequence). This CDR3 contains 13 residues. V lost 5 bases and J 8 bases, leaving 10 bases between the germline ends. Study processing details: How many nucleated cells were present was estimated from reference gene primer amplification. The repertoire was sequenced with immunoSEQ multiplex PCR; TCRdb's copy has only in-frame clones and lacks some. Clonal size and the V and J genes are those of that table, whereas D and trimming came from the DNA. The profile covers 220,000 or so clones, with 70% to 85% appearing a single time and approximately 1.9% taken by the ten largest.

The source of this sequence is a woman aged 80 or older with acute or convalescent COVID-19. Source material: peripheral blood. The chain links TRBV15 to TRBJ1-6; possibly TRBD1 for D (6 bases). CDR3 sequence reads: CATSGQNHSPLHF. CDR3 bases: TGTGCCACCAGCGGACAGAACCATTCACCCCTCCACTTT.